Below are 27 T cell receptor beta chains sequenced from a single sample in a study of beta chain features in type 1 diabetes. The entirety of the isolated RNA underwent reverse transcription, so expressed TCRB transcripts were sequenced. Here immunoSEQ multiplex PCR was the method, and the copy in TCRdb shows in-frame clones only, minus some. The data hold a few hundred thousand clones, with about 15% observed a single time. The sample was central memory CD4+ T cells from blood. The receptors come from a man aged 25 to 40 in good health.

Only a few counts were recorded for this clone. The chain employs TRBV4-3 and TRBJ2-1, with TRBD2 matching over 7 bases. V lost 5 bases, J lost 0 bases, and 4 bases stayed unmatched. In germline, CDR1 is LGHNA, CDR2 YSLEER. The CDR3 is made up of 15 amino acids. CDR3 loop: CASSSGGSSYNEQFF. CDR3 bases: TGCGCCAGCAGCTCGGGGGGTAGCTCCTACAATGAGCAGTTCTTC.

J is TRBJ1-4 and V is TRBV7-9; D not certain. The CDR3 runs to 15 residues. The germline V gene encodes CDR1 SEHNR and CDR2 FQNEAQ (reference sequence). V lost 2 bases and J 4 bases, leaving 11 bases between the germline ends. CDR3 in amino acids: CASSLSSTRNEKLFF. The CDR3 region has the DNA TGTGCCAGCAGCTTATCCTCGACCCGTAATGAAAAACTGTTTTTT.

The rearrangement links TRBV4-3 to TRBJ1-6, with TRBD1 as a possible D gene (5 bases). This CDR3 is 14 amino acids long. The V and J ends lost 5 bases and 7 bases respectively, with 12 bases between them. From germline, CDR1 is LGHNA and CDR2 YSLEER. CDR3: CASSRSGTNSPLHF. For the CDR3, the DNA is TGCGCCAGCAGCAGATCAGGGACCAATTCACCCCTCCACTTT.

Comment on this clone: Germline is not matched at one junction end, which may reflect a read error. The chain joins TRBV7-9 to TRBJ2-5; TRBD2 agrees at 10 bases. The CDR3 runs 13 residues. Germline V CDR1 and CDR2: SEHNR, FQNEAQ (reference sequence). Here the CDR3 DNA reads TGTGCCAGCAGCCTAGCGGGGGCAGAGACCCAGTACTTC. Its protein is CASSLAGAETQYF.

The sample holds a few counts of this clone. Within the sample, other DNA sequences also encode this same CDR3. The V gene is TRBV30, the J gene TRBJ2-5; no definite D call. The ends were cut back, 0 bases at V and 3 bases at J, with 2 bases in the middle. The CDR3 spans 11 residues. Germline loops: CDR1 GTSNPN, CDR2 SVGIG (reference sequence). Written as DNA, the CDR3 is TGTGCCTGGAGTGTGAAAGAGACCCAGTACTTC. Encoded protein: CAWSVKETQYF.

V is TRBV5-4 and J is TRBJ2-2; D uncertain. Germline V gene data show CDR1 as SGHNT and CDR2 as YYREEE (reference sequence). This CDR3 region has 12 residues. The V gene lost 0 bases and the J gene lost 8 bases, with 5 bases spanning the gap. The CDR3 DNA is TGTGCCAGCAGCTTGGCTGCTGGGGAGCTGTTTTTT. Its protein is CASSLAAGELFF.

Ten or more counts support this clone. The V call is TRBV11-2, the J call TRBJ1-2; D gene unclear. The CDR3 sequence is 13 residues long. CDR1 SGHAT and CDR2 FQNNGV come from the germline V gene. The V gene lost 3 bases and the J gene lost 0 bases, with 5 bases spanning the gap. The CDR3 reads CASSFRANYGYTF. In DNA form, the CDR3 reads TGTGCCAGCAGCTTCAGAGCTAACTATGGCTACACCTTC.

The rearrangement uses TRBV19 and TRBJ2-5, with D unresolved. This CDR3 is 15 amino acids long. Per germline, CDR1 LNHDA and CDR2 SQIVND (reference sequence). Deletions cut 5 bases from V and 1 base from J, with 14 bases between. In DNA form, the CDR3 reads TGTGCCAGTAGTGCAGAATCAGTGACCCAAGAGACCCAGTACTTC. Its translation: CASSAESVTQETQYF. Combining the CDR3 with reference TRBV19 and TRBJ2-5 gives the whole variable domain DGGITQSPKYLFRKEGQNVTLSCEQNLNHDAMYWYRQDPGQGLRLIYYSQIVNDFQKGDIAEGYSVSREKKESFPLTVTSAQKNPTAFYLCASSAESVTQETQYFGPGTRLLVL.

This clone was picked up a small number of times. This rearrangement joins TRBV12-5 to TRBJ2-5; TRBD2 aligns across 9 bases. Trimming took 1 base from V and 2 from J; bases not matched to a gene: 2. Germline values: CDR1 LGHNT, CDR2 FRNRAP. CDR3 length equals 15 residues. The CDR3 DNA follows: TGTGCTAGTGGTTTGGGGCTAGCGGGGCAAGAGACCCAGTACTTC. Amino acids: CASGLGLAGQETQYF.

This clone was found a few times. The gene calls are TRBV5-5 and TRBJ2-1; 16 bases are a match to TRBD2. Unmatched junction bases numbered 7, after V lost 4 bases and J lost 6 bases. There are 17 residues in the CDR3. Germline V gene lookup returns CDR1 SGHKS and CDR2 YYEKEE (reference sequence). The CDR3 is CASSPGTSGRGFNEQFF. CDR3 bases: TGTGCCAGCAGCCCGGGGACTAGCGGGAGGGGTTTCAATGAGCAGTTCTTC.

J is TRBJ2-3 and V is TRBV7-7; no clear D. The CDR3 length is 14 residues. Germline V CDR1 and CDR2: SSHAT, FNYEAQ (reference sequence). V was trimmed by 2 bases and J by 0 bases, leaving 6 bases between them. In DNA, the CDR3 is TGTGCCAGCAGCTTACTCGGAAGCACAGATACGCAGTATTTT. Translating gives CASSLLGSTDTQYF.

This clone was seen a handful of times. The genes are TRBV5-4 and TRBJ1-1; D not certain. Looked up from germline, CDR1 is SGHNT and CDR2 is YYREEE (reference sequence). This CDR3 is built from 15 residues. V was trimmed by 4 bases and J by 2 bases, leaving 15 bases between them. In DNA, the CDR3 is TGTGCCAGCAGCGCCGGACGCTACAGTAACACTGAAGCTTTCTTT. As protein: CASSAGRYSNTEAFF.

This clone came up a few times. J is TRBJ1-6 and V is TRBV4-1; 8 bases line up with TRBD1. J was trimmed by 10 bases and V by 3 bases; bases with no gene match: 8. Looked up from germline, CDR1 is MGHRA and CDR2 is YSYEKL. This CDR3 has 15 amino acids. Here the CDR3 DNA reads TGCGCCAGCAGCCACGGACAGGGTGATTACTCACCCCTCCACTTT. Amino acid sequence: CASSHGQGDYSPLHF.

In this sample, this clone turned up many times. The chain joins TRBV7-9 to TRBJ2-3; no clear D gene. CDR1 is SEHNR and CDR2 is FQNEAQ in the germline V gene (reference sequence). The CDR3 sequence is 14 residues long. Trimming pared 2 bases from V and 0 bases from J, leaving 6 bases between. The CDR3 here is CASSLTSSTDTQYF. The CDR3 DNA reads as TGTGCCAGCAGCTTAACCAGTAGCACAGATACGCAGTATTTT.

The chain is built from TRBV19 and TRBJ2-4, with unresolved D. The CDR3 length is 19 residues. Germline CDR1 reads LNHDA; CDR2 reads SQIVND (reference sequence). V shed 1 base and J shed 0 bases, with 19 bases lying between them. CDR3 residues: CASSIGAVSFPVAKNIQYF. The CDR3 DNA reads TGTGCCAGTAGTATAGGGGCTGTAAGTTTCCCCGTAGCCAAAAACATTCAGTACTTC.

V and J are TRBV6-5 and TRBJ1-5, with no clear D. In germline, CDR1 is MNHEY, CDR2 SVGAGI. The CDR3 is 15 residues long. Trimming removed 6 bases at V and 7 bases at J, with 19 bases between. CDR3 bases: TGTGCCAGCAGCCCCGAAGGATCCATCACCCAGCCCCAGCATTTT. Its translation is CASSPEGSITQPQHF.

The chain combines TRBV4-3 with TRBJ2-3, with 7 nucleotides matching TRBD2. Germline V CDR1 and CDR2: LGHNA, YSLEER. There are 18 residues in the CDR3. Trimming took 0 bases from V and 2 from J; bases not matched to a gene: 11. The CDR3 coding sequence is TGCGCCAGCAGCCAAGAAACTCCGTCTAGCGGATTCACAGATACGCAGTATTTT. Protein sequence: CASSQETPSSGFTDTQYF.

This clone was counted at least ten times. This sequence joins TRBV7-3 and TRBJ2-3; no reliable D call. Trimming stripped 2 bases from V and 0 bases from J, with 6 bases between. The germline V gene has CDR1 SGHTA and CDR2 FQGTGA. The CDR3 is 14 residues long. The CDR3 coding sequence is TGTGCCAGCAGCTTACCAGGTAGCACAGATACGCAGTATTTT. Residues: CASSLPGSTDTQYF.

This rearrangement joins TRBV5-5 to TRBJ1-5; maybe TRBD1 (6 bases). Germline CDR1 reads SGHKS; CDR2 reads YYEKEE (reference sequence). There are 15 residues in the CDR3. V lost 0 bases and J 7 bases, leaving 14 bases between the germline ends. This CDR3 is CASSLETGGVQPQHF. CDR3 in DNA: TGTGCCAGCAGCTTGGAGACAGGTGGCGTCCAGCCCCAGCATTTT.

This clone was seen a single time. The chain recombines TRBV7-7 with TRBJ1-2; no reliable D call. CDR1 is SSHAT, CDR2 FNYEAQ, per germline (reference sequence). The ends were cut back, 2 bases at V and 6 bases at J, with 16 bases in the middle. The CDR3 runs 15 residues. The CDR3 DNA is TGTGCCAGCAGCTTAATTCCTATGGGGAGGGATGGCTACACCTTC. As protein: CASSLIPMGRDGYTF.

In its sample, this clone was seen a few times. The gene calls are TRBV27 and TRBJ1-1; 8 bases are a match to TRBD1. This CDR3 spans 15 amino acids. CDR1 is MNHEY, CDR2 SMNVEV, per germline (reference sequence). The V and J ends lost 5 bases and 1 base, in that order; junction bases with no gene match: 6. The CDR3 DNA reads TGTGCCAGCAGTCCAGACAGGGGAAGGAACACTGAAGCTTTCTTT. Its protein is CASSPDRGRNTEAFF.

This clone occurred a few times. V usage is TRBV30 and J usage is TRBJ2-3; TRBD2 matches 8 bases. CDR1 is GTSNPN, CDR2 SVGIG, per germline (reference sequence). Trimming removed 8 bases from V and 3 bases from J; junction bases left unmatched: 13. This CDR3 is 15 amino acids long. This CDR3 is CASRGGTRLTDTQYF. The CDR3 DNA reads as TGTGCCAGTCGAGGGGGGACTAGACTTACAGATACGCAGTATTTT.

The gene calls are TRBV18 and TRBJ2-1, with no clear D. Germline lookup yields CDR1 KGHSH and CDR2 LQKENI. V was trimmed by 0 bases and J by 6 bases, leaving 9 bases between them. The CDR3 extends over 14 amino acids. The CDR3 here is CASSPPMTLNEQFF. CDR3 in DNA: TGTGCCAGCTCACCACCGATGACTCTCAATGAGCAGTTCTTC.

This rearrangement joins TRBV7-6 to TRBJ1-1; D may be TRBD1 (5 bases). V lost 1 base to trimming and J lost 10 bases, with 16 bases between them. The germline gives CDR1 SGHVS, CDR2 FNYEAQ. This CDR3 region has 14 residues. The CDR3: CASSLGNREGRAFF. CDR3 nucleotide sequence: TGTGCCAGCAGCTTAGGAAATAGGGAGGGGCGAGCTTTCTTT. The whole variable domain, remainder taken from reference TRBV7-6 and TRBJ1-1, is GAGVSQSPRYKVTKRGQDVALRCDPISGHVSLYWYRQALGQGPEFLTYFNYEAQQDKSGLPNDRFSAERPEGSISTLTIQRTEQRDSAMYRCASSLGNREGRAFFGQGTRLTVV.

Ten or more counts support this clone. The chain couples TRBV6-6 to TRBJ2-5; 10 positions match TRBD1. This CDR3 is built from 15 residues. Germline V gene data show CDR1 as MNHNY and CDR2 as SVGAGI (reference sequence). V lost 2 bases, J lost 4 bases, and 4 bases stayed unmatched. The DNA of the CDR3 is TGTGCCAGCAGTTACCCCGACAGGGGGCCAGAGACCCAGTACTTC. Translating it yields CASSYPDRGPETQYF.

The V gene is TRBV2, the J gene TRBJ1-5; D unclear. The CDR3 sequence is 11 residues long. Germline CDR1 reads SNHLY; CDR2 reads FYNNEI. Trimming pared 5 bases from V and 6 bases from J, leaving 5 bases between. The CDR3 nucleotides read TGTGCCAGCAGTATTAGTCAGCCCCAGCATTTT. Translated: CASSISQPQHF.

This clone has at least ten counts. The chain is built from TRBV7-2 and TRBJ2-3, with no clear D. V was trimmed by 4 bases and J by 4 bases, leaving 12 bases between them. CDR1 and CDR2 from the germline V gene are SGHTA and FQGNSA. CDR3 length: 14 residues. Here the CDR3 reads CASSSGPGPDTQYF. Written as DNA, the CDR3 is TGTGCCAGCAGCTCCGGACCGGGCCCAGATACGCAGTATTTT.